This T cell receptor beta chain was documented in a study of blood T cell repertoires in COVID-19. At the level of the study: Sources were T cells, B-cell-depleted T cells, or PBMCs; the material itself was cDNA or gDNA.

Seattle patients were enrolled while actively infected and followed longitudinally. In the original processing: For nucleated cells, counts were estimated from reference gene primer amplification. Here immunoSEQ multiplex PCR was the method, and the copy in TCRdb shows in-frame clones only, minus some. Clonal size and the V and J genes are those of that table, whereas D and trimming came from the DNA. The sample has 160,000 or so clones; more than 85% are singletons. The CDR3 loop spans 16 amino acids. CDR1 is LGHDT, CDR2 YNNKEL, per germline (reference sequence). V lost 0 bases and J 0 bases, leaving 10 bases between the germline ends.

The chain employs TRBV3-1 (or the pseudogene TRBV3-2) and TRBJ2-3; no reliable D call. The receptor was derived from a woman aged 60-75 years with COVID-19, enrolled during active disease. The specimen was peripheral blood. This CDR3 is CASSQDDFLSTDTQYF. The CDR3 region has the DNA TGTGCCAGCAGCCAAGACGACTTCCTTAGCACAGATACGCAGTATTTT.